What follows are 8 T cell receptor beta chains derived from one specimen sequenced in a study of T cells in Graves' hyperthyroidism and ophthalmopathy. Amplification targeted TCR beta CDR3 regions from RNA transcripts. The primer set for the first-round RT-PCR of the TCR CDR3 was HTBI. Using its own MiXCR run on the multiplex PCR reads, TCRdb lists one record per CDR3 protein. There are about 420,000 distinct CDR3 sequences in the sample; roughly 15% occur only once, and 4% to 6.5% lies in the top ten. Material for sequencing was blood. Receptor source: a woman aged 18-29 years with Graves' hyperthyroidism.

Regarding this clonotype: This sequence may be a read error, since a much larger clone differs from it by one base. The chain combines TRBV20-1 with TRBJ2-7, with D possibly matching TRBD2 (5 bases). In germline, CDR1 is DFQATT, CDR2 SNEGSKA (reference sequence). Trimming took 3 bases from V and 5 from J, leaving 14 bases between them. This CDR3 has 13 residues. The CDR3 spells CSASDGVSHEQYF. The CDR3 nucleotides are TGCAGTGCTAGTGACGGGGTTTCCCACGAGCAGTACTTC.

There are many counts of this clonotype. The gene calls are TRBV5-1 and TRBJ1-5, with 7 bases identical to TRBD1. V lost 3 bases and J lost 6; bases outside the gene matches: 9. CDR3 size: 15 residues. Per the germline V gene, CDR1 is SGHRS and CDR2 is YFSETQ. CDR3 DNA: TGCGCCAGCAGCTGGGGAGACAGGGATGGTCAGCCCCAGCATTTT. Translated, it gives CASSWGDRDGQPQHF. Drawing the rest from reference TRBV5-1 and TRBJ1-5, the complete variable domain is KAGVTQTPRYLIKTRGQQVTLSCSPISGHRSVSWYQQTPGQGLQFLFEYFSETQRNKGNFPGRFSGRQFSNSRSEMNVSTLELGDSALYLCASSWGDRDGQPQHFGDGTRLSIL.

This clonotype was observed a few times. A much larger clone lies one base from this, so it may be a read error. This chain connects TRBV28 to TRBJ1-2; the D gene is possibly TRBD1 (6 bases). Germline lookup yields CDR1 MDHEN and CDR2 SYDVKM. V dropped 5 bases and J dropped 10 bases, with 20 bases sitting between them. CDR3 length: 14 amino acids. CDR3 DNA sequence: TGTGCCAGCAGTCTAGAGCGGACAGATTCTGACTACACCTTC. Its protein is CASSLERTDSDYTF.

This clonotype was seen many times. V and J are TRBV10-3 and TRBJ1-2; a weak D match, TRBD1 (5 bases). The CDR3 consists of 12 residues. CDR1 and CDR2 from the germline V gene are ENHRY and SYGVKD. Trimming pared 5 bases from V and 6 bases from J, leaving 10 bases between. The CDR3 spells CAISSGTDGYTF. The CDR3, as DNA: TGTGCCATCAGTTCCGGGACGGATGGCTACACCTTC.

At least ten counts were recorded for this clonotype. The V call is TRBV2, the J call TRBJ1-2; perhaps TRBD1 as D (5 bases). The CDR3 length is 14 residues. V was shortened by 6 bases and J by 4 bases, with 15 bases between the two germline ends. Germline CDR1 SNHLY, CDR2 FYNNEI. CDR3 loop: CASRAAGTVYGYTF. For the CDR3, the DNA is TGTGCCAGCAGGGCGGCCGGGACGGTCTATGGCTACACCTTC.

As concerns this clonotype: This clone may be a read error of a much larger clone one base away. This chain connects TRBV28 to TRBJ2-7; 10 nucleotides agree with TRBD2. CDR1 and CDR2 (germline): MDHEN, SYDVKM. CDR3 length: 15 residues. With V trimmed by 7 bases and J by 4 bases, 10 bases remained unmatched. CDR3 region: CASNSMGLARYEQYF. CDR3 DNA sequence: TGTGCCAGCAATTCCATGGGACTAGCGAGATACGAGCAGTACTTC.

The CDR3 spells CASSVGQGKGGYTF. In DNA, the CDR3 is TGTGCCAGCAGCGTGGGGCAGGGTAAGGGTGGCTACACCTTC. The chain links TRBV9 to TRBJ1-2, with D tentatively TRBD1 (5 bases). Looked up from germline, CDR1 is SGDLS and CDR2 is YYNGEE. V was cut by 2 bases and J by 7 bases, with 15 bases left in between. The CDR3 contains 14 residues.

This clonotype appeared many times. This chain uses TRBV10-3 with TRBJ2-3, with D perhaps TRBD2 (5 bases). The V gene's germline CDR1 is ENHRY and CDR2 SYGVKD. Trimming cost V 0 bases and J 0 bases, with 16 bases left between them. CDR3 length: 18 residues. The CDR3 protein is CAISESEVAGPSTDTQYF. The CDR3 DNA reads TGTGCCATCAGTGAGTCGGAGGTGGCAGGTCCTAGCACAGATACGCAGTATTTT.